Following are 17 T cell receptor beta chains from one sample sequenced in a study of cytomegalovirus exposure and HLA in healthy donors. Researchers ran the PCR with 60 Vbeta and 13 Jbeta primers. TCRdb's table, derived via immunoSEQ multiplex PCR, lists solely in-frame clones and lacks some. The sample yields nearly 110,000 clones, 82% seen once. Material for sequencing was PBMCs. The source of these receptors is a man aged 25-40 years in good health and CMV-seropositive.

The CDR3 is CASSVTGTGVADTQYF. The CDR3 region has the DNA TGTGCCAGCAGTGTTACCGGGACAGGGGTAGCAGATACGCAGTATTTT. The rearrangement uses TRBV6-1 and TRBJ2-3; 10 nucleotides match TRBD1. This CDR3 spans 16 amino acids. With V trimmed by 4 bases and J by 4 bases, 8 bases remained unmatched. The V gene's germline CDR1 is MNHNS and CDR2 SASEGT.

The rearrangement uses TRBV6-1 and TRBJ2-2; 12 positions agree with TRBD2. The CDR3 is 16 amino acids. Germline CDR1 and CDR2: MNHNS and SASEGT. V shed 1 base, J shed 6 bases, and the junction held 3 bases outside the gene matches. The chain's CDR3 is CASSEGGLAGAGELFF. The CDR3 DNA is TGTGCCAGCAGTGAAGGGGGACTAGCGGGCGCCGGGGAGCTGTTTTTT.

The chain joins TRBV7-9 to TRBJ1-1; D not certain. Germline V CDR1 and CDR2: SEHNR, FQNEAQ (reference sequence). Trimming left V 1 base short and J 8 bases short, with 8 bases between. This CDR3 has 12 residues. This CDR3 is CASSLGVREAFF. CDR3 in DNA: TGTGCCAGCAGCTTAGGGGTCAGGGAAGCTTTCTTT.

The rearrangement joins TRBV11-2 to TRBJ2-1; 9 bases line up with TRBD2. Germline V gene lookup returns CDR1 SGHAT and CDR2 FQNNGV. The ends lost 1 base at V and 4 bases at J; junction bases unmatched: 5. The CDR3 runs 16 residues. CDR3 in amino acids: CASSLGRLAAYNEQFF. The CDR3 DNA reads TGTGCCAGCAGCTTAGGCCGACTAGCGGCGTACAATGAGCAGTTCTTC.

The rearrangement uses TRBV30 and TRBJ1-1; 9 bases agree with TRBD1. The CDR3 runs to 13 residues. Germline values: CDR1 GTSNPN, CDR2 SVGIG (reference sequence). The V and J ends lost 4 bases and 4 bases, in that order; junction bases with no gene match: 4. This CDR3 is CAWTGQGGTEAFF. The CDR3 DNA reads as TGTGCCTGGACGGGACAGGGAGGCACTGAAGCTTTCTTT.

This clone was observed a single time. This chain joins TRBV5-1 and TRBJ1-5; tentative D call: TRBD1 (6 bases). V lost 4 bases and J lost 5, with 10 bases in between. This CDR3 spans 13 amino acids. CDR1 is SGHRS, CDR2 YFSETQ, per germline. The CDR3 nucleotides are TGCGCCAGCAGCGTGGCAGGGGATCAGCCCCAGCATTTT. It is translated as CASSVAGDQPQHF. Based on the CDR3 plus reference TRBV5-1 and TRBJ1-5, the full variable domain is KAGVTQTPRYLIKTRGQQVTLSCSPISGHRSVSWYQQTPGQGLQFLFEYFSETQRNKGNFPGRFSGRQFSNSRSEMNVSTLELGDSALYLCASSVAGDQPQHFGDGTRLSIL.

The rearrangement joins TRBV5-4 to TRBJ2-5, with 8 bases that match TRBD1. CDR1 is SGHNT, CDR2 YYREEE, per germline (reference sequence). This CDR3 comprises 16 residues. V lost 0 bases to trimming and J lost 4 bases; unmatched junction nucleotides: 8. The CDR3 is CASSLADRGLGETQYF. In DNA, the CDR3 is TGTGCCAGCAGCTTGGCCGACAGGGGATTAGGAGAGACCCAGTACTTC.

The rearrangement links TRBV2 to TRBJ2-3, with D perhaps TRBD2 (5 bases). Germline V gene data show CDR1 as SNHLY and CDR2 as FYNNEI. V was pared by 7 bases and J by 7 bases, with 12 bases between. The CDR3 runs 12 residues. CDR3 amino acids: CASNPGSYTQYF. The CDR3 DNA follows: TGTGCCAGCAACCCGGGAAGTTATACGCAGTATTTT.

This chain uses TRBV5-4 with TRBJ2-1; the match to TRBD2 covers 12 bases. The CDR3 extends over 16 amino acids. The germline V gene has CDR1 SGHNT and CDR2 YYREEE (reference sequence). J was trimmed by 4 bases and V by 2 bases; bases with no gene match: 4. The CDR3 coding sequence is TGTGCCAGCAGCTTACCTCTAGCGGGGGGGTACAATGAGCAGTTCTTC. Translated: CASSLPLAGGYNEQFF.

V gene TRBV2 combines with J gene TRBJ2-7; 9 nucleotides match TRBD2. This CDR3 is built from 14 residues. With V trimmed by 5 bases and J by 6 bases, 8 bases remained unmatched. Germline CDR1 and CDR2: SNHLY and FYNNEI. The CDR3 is CASSTGLARSEQYF. In DNA, the CDR3 is TGTGCCAGCAGTACGGGACTAGCCCGCTCCGAGCAGTACTTC.

The rearrangement links TRBV2 to TRBJ2-7; 9 bases fit TRBD1. Trimming at V came to 0 bases and at J to 11 bases, leaving 2 bases not matched to a gene. From germline, CDR1 is SNHLY and CDR2 FYNNEI. This CDR3 spans 12 amino acids. The CDR3 is CASSEARQGEYF. The CDR3 DNA follows: TGTGCCAGCAGTGAAGCCAGACAGGGGGAGTACTTC.

CDR3 sequence (DNA): TGTGCCAGCAGCTCGCTACAGGGTACAAATTCACCCCTCCACTTT. It is translated as CASSSLQGTNSPLHF. The chain is built from TRBV11-2 and TRBJ1-6; a possible D gene is TRBD1 (6 bases). The CDR3 sequence is 15 residues long. V dropped 4 bases and J dropped 7 bases, with 14 bases sitting between them. Germline V gene sequence: CDR1 SGHAT, CDR2 FQNNGV. Full variable domain (remainder filled in from reference TRBV11-2 and TRBJ1-6): EAGVAQSPRYKIIEKRQSVAFWCNPISGHATLYWYQQILGQGPKLLIQFQNNGVVDDSQLPKDRFSAERLKGVDSTLKIQPAKLEDSAVYLCASSSLQGTNSPLHFGNGTRLTVT.

The genes are TRBV30 and TRBJ1-1; D might be TRBD1 (6 bases). The germline CDR1 and CDR2 sequences are GTSNPN and SVGIG (reference sequence). The germline V and J ends were trimmed by 5 bases and 1 base, with 14 bases remaining between them. This CDR3 region has 14 residues. In DNA form, the CDR3 reads TGTGCCTGGGGCCCGGGACACACGAACACTGAAGCTTTCTTT. Translating it yields CAWGPGHTNTEAFF.

V is TRBV10-1 and J is TRBJ1-3, with 7 bases matching TRBD1. V dropped 2 bases and J dropped 0; count of bases not matched to a gene: 4. The germline V gene has CDR1 WNHNN and CDR2 SYGVQD (reference sequence). The CDR3 sequence is 16 residues long. CDR3 loop: CASSEPRQGSGNTIYF. CDR3 bases: TGCGCCAGCAGTGAGCCTAGACAGGGCTCTGGAAACACCATATATTTT.

V is TRBV7-9 and J is TRBJ1-2; D possibly corresponds to TRBD1 (6 bases). Germline lookup yields CDR1 SEHNR and CDR2 FQNEAQ (reference sequence). This CDR3 region has 14 residues. The V end lost 3 bases, the J end lost 5 bases, and 13 bases lay between the germline ends. This chain's CDR3 is CASSFGTGSYGYTF. The CDR3 region has the DNA TGTGCCAGCAGCTTCGGTACAGGGTCTTATGGCTACACCTTC.

This rearrangement joins TRBV2 to TRBJ1-1; weak D call: TRBD1 (5 bases). The CDR3 is 13 amino acids. V lost 0 bases, J lost 8 bases, and 10 bases lay in between. Germline V gene sequence: CDR1 SNHLY, CDR2 FYNNEI. The CDR3 reads CASSEAGPGEAFF. CDR3 nucleotide sequence: TGTGCCAGCAGTGAAGCCGGGCCAGGGGAAGCTTTCTTT.

This clone was seen a single time. V usage is TRBV27 and J usage is TRBJ1-2; 11 bases align to TRBD1. J lost 8 bases, V lost 4 bases, and 3 bases had no gene match. Germline V CDR1 and CDR2: MNHEY, SMNVEV (reference sequence). This CDR3 is 13 amino acids long. The CDR3 DNA sequence: TGTGCCAGCAGTTCCGGGACAGGGGGGGGCTACACCTTC. It codes for CASSSGTGGGYTF.